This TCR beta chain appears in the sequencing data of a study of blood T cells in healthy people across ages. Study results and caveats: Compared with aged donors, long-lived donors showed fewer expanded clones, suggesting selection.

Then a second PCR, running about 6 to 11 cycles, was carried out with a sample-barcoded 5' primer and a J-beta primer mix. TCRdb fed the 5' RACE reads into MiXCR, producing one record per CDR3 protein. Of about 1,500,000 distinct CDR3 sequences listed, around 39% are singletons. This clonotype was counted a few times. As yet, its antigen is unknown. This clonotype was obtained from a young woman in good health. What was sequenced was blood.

The CDR3 sequence is CASSLQGAEEKLFF. The CDR3 DNA sequence: TGTGCCAGCAGTTTACAGGGGGCGGAGGAAAAACTGTTTTTT. This sequence joins TRBV12-3 or TRBV12-4 and TRBJ1-4; 8 positions agree with TRBD1. This CDR3 is 14 amino acids long. V was pared by 2 bases and J by 8 bases, with 4 bases of the junction left unmatched.